What follows are 15 T cell receptor beta chains derived from one specimen sequenced in a study of T cell repertoires in cytomegalovirus infection. TCRdb reprocessed the reads via MiXCR and lists one record per CDR3 protein. This table has 80,000 to 130,000 distinct CDR3 sequences, 20% to 30% appearing once. Sequencing was performed on CD8+ T cells from PBMCs. These receptors were obtained from a human donor in good health (CMV status not recorded). Some clones in this sample may be carry-over from other donors' samples.

This rearrangement joins TRBV20-1 to TRBJ2-1; TRBD2 matches at 8 bases. Looked up from germline, CDR1 is DFQATT and CDR2 is SNEGSKA (reference sequence). This CDR3 has 13 residues. The trim removed 0 bases at V and 9 bases at J, leaving 4 bases unmatched. In nucleotides, the CDR3 is TGCAGTGCTAGAGAGTGGACTAGCACTGAGCAGTTCTTC. This sequence encodes CSAREWTSTEQFF.

The chain links TRBV6-2 or TRBV6-3 to TRBJ1-1; D perhaps matches TRBD1 (5 bases). CDR1 MNHEY and CDR2 SVGEGT come from the germline V gene. CDR3 length: 16 residues. V lost 1 base and J 0 bases, leaving 12 bases between the germline ends. CDR3 sequence: CASSYWGGRMNTEAFF. CDR3 bases: TGTGCCAGCAGTTACTGGGGGGGACGGATGAACACTGAAGCTTTCTTT.

This clonotype was seen more than once but under ten times. The rearrangement links TRBV19 to TRBJ2-7; D gene uncertain. In germline, CDR1 is LNHDA, CDR2 SQIVND (reference sequence). The CDR3 is made up of 11 amino acids. Trimming took off 1 base at V and 5 bases at J, with 3 bases between the two ends. The CDR3 sequence is CASSIGHEQYF. CDR3 DNA: TGTGCCAGTAGTATAGGCCACGAGCAGTACTTC.

This clonotype has only a few counts. The chain has TRBV4-2 and TRBJ1-2; D gene uncertain. Per the germline V gene, CDR1 is LGHNA and CDR2 is YNFKEQ. Trimming stripped 0 bases from V and 3 bases from J, with 11 bases between. CDR3 length equals 15 residues. CDR3 amino acids: CASSQDRADYYGYTF. Written as DNA, the CDR3 is TGTGCCAGCAGCCAAGATCGGGCCGACTACTATGGCTACACCTTC.

The chain is built from TRBV6-5 and TRBJ1-1; 7 positions agree with TRBD1. From germline, CDR1 is MNHEY and CDR2 SVGAGI. The CDR3 runs to 14 residues. V dropped 5 bases and J dropped 3; count of bases not matched to a gene: 6. CDR3 residues: CASSTGTDHTEAFF. The CDR3 nucleotides read TGTGCCAGCAGTACCGGGACAGACCACACTGAAGCTTTCTTT.

The chain uses TRBV5-6 and TRBJ2-7; 7 bases align to TRBD1. The CDR3 has 13 residues. V shed 4 bases and J 2 bases; nucleotides not matched to a gene: 3. In germline, CDR1 is SGHDT, CDR2 YYEEEE. The CDR3 region is CASSGDRAYEQYF. The DNA of the CDR3 is TGTGCCAGCAGCGGGGACAGAGCCTACGAGCAGTACTTC.

This clonotype appeared many times. This chain links TRBV7-3 with TRBJ1-1; no clear D. In germline, CDR1 is SGHTA, CDR2 FQGTGA. V was shortened by 4 bases and J by 0 bases, with 6 bases between the two germline ends. The CDR3 contains 13 residues. The CDR3, as DNA: TGTGCCAGCAGCTCGGCAGTGAACACTGAAGCTTTCTTT. Amino acid sequence: CASSSAVNTEAFF. Supplemented by reference TRBV7-3 and TRBJ1-1, the full variable domain reads GAGVSQTPSNKVTEKGKYVELRCDPISGHTALYWYRQSLGQGPEFLIYFQGTGAADDSGLPNDRFFAVRPEGSVSTLKIQRTERGDSAVYLCASSSAVNTEAFFGQGTRLTVV.

The rearrangement joins TRBV9 to TRBJ1-1; D might be TRBD1 (6 bases). This CDR3 has 12 amino acids. V gave up 4 bases and J gave up 4 bases, with 8 bases separating them. Germline values: CDR1 SGDLS, CDR2 YYNGEE. CDR3 amino acids: CASSKTGTEAFF. CDR3 sequence (DNA): TGTGCCAGCAGCAAGACAGGCACTGAAGCTTTCTTT.

J is TRBJ2-1 and V is TRBV4-3, with a tentative D call TRBD2 (5 bases). In germline, CDR1 is LGHNA, CDR2 YSLEER. Trimming shortened V by 0 bases and J by 0 bases, and 12 bases separated the two germline ends. The CDR3 covers 17 residues. DNA of the CDR3: TGCGCCAGCAGCCAAGATGATATAGGGAGCTCCTACAATGAGCAGTTCTTC. Its protein is CASSQDDIGSSYNEQFF.

In its sample, this clonotype was seen a few times. The V and J genes are TRBV4-1 and TRBJ2-1; the D gene is possibly TRBD1 (6 bases). This CDR3 contains 13 residues. Trimming shortened V by 0 bases and J by 8 bases, and 8 bases separated the two germline ends. CDR1 and CDR2 (germline): MGHRA, YSYEKL. The CDR3 DNA is TGCGCCAGCAGCCAAGAACAGGGATATGAGCAGTTCTTC. Translated, it gives CASSQEQGYEQFF.

This clonotype was found a few times. This chain connects TRBV5-1 to TRBJ1-1; TRBD1 might be the D (5 bases). The germline V gene encodes CDR1 SGHRS and CDR2 YFSETQ. V lost 3 bases, J lost 1 base, and 10 bases lay in between. The CDR3 contains 14 residues. CDR3 residues: CASSSLDRNTEAFF. CDR3 in DNA: TGCGCCAGCAGCTCACTAGACAGGAACACTGAAGCTTTCTTT.

This clonotype has a count of ten or more. The V call is TRBV7-2, the J call TRBJ2-1, with D unresolved. V lost 2 bases and J 6 bases, leaving 2 bases between the germline ends. This CDR3 contains 11 residues. CDR1 is SGHTA, CDR2 FQGNSA, per germline. The DNA for the CDR3 is TGTGCCAGCAGCTTATTCAATGAGCAGTTCTTC. Translating it yields CASSLFNEQFF.

V and J are TRBV20-1 and TRBJ2-7; either TRBD1 or TRBD2 may supply D (7 bases each). CDR1 and CDR2 from the germline V gene are DFQATT and SNEGSKA (reference sequence). This CDR3 has 16 residues. Trimming left V 0 bases short and J 3 bases short, with 18 bases between. The CDR3 coding sequence is TGCAGTGCTAGAGATCCGGGCAGGGGGGGCGGCTACGAGCAGTACTTC. It specifies CSARDPGRGGGYEQYF.

This chain uses TRBV7-8 with TRBJ1-4, with D perhaps matching TRBD1 (5 bases). The CDR3 is 15 amino acids. The germline gives CDR1 SGHVS, CDR2 FQNEAQ. Trimming stripped 4 bases from V and 4 bases from J, with 13 bases between. CDR3 protein: CASSSKQEYNEKLFF. The CDR3 DNA reads as TGTGCCAGCAGCTCCAAACAGGAATATAATGAAAAACTGTTTTTT.

The chain employs TRBV2 and TRBJ2-2; D remains ambiguous. Germline CDR1 and CDR2: SNHLY and FYNNEI. Trimming pared 3 bases from V and 4 bases from J, leaving 6 bases between. This CDR3 is 13 amino acids long. The DNA of the CDR3 is TGTGCCAGCAGTGACAGGAGCACCGGGGAGCTGTTTTTT. Protein: CASSDRSTGELFF. The full variable domain, in which reference TRBV2 and TRBJ2-2 provide the parts outside the CDR3, is EPEVTQTPSHQVTQMGQEVILRCVPISNHLYFYWYRQILGQKVEFLVSFYNNEISEKSEIFDDQFSVERPDGSNFTLKIRSTKLEDSAMYFCASSDRSTGELFFGEGSRLTVL.